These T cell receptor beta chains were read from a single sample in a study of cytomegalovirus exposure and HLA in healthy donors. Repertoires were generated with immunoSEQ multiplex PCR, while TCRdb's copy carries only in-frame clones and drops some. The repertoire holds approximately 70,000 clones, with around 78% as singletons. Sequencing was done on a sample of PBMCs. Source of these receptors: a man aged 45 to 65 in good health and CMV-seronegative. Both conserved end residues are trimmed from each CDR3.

CDR3 protein: ASMGPGGTEAF; J gene: TRBJ1-1; V gene: TRBV6-4
CDR3 protein: ASSFSGGLWSGELF; J gene: TRBJ2-2; V gene: TRBV7-2
CDR3 protein: ASSTTGRTGELF; J gene: TRBJ2-2; V gene: TRBV10-2
CDR3 protein: ASSLLAEAEAF; J gene: TRBJ1-1; V gene: TRBV7-3
CDR3 protein: ATSRDEVSSYEQY; J gene: TRBJ2-7; V gene: TRBV15
CDR3 protein: ASSRGTEAF; J gene: TRBJ1-1; V gene: TRBV7-9
CDR3 protein: SVEDSGMVVTQY; J gene: TRBJ2-5; V gene: TRBV29-1
CDR3 protein: ASSEIGTSRGELF; J gene: TRBJ2-2; V gene: TRBV6-1
CDR3 protein: ASRLTGGLGYNEQF; J gene: TRBJ2-1; V gene: TRBV7-9
CDR3 protein: ASSSRAGGQPGELF; J gene: TRBJ2-2; V gene: TRBV19
CDR3 protein: AISELRYNEQF; J gene: TRBJ2-1; V gene: TRBV10-3
CDR3 protein: ASSVEGQVFNEQF; J gene: TRBJ2-1; V gene: TRBV9
CDR3 protein: ASSMAGSGDTQY; J gene: TRBJ2-3; V gene: TRBV2
CDR3 protein: ASSWDREITGELF; J gene: TRBJ2-2; V gene: TRBV7-9
CDR3 protein: ASSSAGGSSYEQY; J gene: TRBJ2-7; V gene: TRBV2
CDR3 protein: ASRHPETRGYT; J gene: TRBJ1-2; V gene: TRBV11-2
CDR3 protein: ASSETSGANVLT; J gene: TRBJ2-6; V gene: TRBV10-1
CDR3 protein: ASRRGGSGNTIY; J gene: TRBJ1-3; V gene: TRBV6-5
CDR3 protein: ASIQAGKNTEAF; J gene: TRBJ1-1; V gene: TRBV25-1
CDR3 protein: ASRPSGSSYNEQF; J gene: TRBJ2-1; V gene: TRBV28
CDR3 protein: ASSPPGQGVHEQY; J gene: TRBJ2-7; V gene: TRBV27
CDR3 protein: ASSFRTSGLYNEQF; J gene: TRBJ2-1; V gene: TRBV7-8
CDR3 protein: ASRKDRAYEQY; J gene: TRBJ2-7; V gene: TRBV27
CDR3 protein: ASRVTQGANTEAF; J gene: TRBJ1-1; V gene: TRBV10-1
CDR3 protein: ATPHFRDTGELF; J gene: TRBJ2-2; V gene: TRBV5-8
CDR3 protein: ASSIPGLAGGGDEQF; J gene: TRBJ2-1; V gene: TRBV27
CDR3 protein: AWSASKYNEQF; J gene: TRBJ2-1; V gene: TRBV30
CDR3 protein: AWTGGRGELF; J gene: TRBJ2-2; V gene: TRBV30
CDR3 protein: ASSFTDRDPEAF; J gene: TRBJ1-1; V gene: TRBV5-8